The 19 T cell receptor beta chains listed next were all sequenced from one sample in a study of OX40 agonist ivuxolimab in advanced cancers. Produced via immunoSEQ multiplex PCR; TCRdb's table is partial and in-frame only. Among some 37,000 clones listed, roughly 77% were seen once. Material: CD4+ or CD8+ T cells sorted from blood, obtained in a trial of the OX40 agonist ivuxolimab. These receptors came from an adult with an advanced solid tumor such as melanoma, head and neck, liver or kidney cancer.

The chain links TRBV9 to TRBJ2-5; TRBD1 matches 7 bases. This CDR3 contains 16 residues. The germline V gene encodes CDR1 SGDLS and CDR2 YYNGEE. The J segment lost 6 bases and the V segment lost 0 bases, leaving 11 bases of the junction unmatched. CDR3 sequence (DNA): TGTGCCAGCAGCGTAGGGACAGGTTCAACTCTGAAGACCCAGTACTTC. Translated, it gives CASSVGTGSTLKTQYF.

The V gene is TRBV7-2, the J gene TRBJ2-2; D is undetermined. CDR1 and CDR2 from the germline V gene are SGHTA and FQGNSA. V lost 1 base and J 8 bases, leaving 14 bases between the germline ends. The CDR3 sequence is 15 residues long. The chain's CDR3 is CASSLGSGTQGELFF. The CDR3 DNA sequence: TGTGCCAGCAGCTTAGGGAGTGGAACCCAGGGGGAGCTGTTTTTT.

The chain employs TRBV7-2 and TRBJ2-5, with 11 bases identical to TRBD1. The J call may be mistaken, given a closer DNA end match to TRBJ2-7. Germline CDR1 and CDR2: SGHTA and FQGNSA. The CDR3 extends over 15 amino acids. CDR3: CASSHYGTGGYEQYF. The CDR3 nucleotides read TGTGCCAGCAGCCATTACGGGACAGGGGGATACGAGCAGTACTTC.

The V and J genes are TRBV28 and TRBJ1-1; D call uncertain. Trimming shortened V by 2 bases and J by 10 bases, and 14 bases separated the two germline ends. Germline V gene lookup returns CDR1 MDHEN and CDR2 SYDVKM. The CDR3 loop spans 13 amino acids. The CDR3 DNA reads as TGTGCCAGCAGTTTAAGGCCCCAAAAAGGAGCTTTCTTT. Its translation: CASSLRPQKGAFF.

The gene calls are TRBV4-3 and TRBJ1-1; the D gene is possibly TRBD1 (5 bases). CDR1 and CDR2 (germline): LGHNA, YSLEER. The CDR3 covers 14 residues. V lost 4 bases, J lost 6 bases, and 15 bases lay in between. The CDR3 loop is CASSRSGEWAEAFF. CDR3 nucleotides: TGCGCCAGCAGCCGTTCGGGGGAGTGGGCTGAAGCTTTCTTT.

This sequence joins TRBV27 and TRBJ1-3; 7 bases align to TRBD1. Germline assignment: CDR1 MNHEY and CDR2 SMNVEV (reference sequence). Trimming took 7 bases from V and 0 from J; bases not matched to a gene: 3. The CDR3 spans 14 residues. CDR3 sequence (DNA): TGTGCCAGCACCAGGACAGGCTCTGGAAACACCATATATTTT. Protein: CASTRTGSGNTIYF.

The rearrangement joins TRBV7-9 to TRBJ2-1, with no clear D. Germline CDR1 reads SEHNR; CDR2 reads FQNEAQ (reference sequence). This CDR3 is 14 amino acids long. V was pared by 3 bases and J by 10 bases, with 16 bases between. The CDR3 here is CASSFKPDLGEQFF. The CDR3 DNA reads TGTGCCAGCAGCTTCAAACCGGACCTAGGGGAGCAGTTCTTC.

J is TRBJ2-2 and V is TRBV7-6; 9 nucleotides line up with TRBD1. V was pared by 8 bases and J by 4 bases, with 5 bases of the junction left unmatched. CDR1 is SGHVS, CDR2 FNYEAQ, per germline. The CDR3 is 14 residues long. The chain's CDR3 is CASRPGQGTGELFF. CDR3 nucleotide sequence: TGTGCCAGCCGACCGGGACAGGGCACCGGGGAGCTGTTTTTT.

This chain links TRBV7-9 with TRBJ2-7; 12 nucleotides line up with TRBD2. From germline, CDR1 is SEHNR and CDR2 FQNEAQ (reference sequence). The ends lost 5 bases at V and 3 bases at J; junction bases unmatched: 14. The CDR3 is 18 amino acids. CDR3 nucleotide sequence: TGTGCCAGCAGCCCCCAGCGGTCTAGCGGGAGGGCTGACTACGAGCAGTACTTC. It translates to CASSPQRSSGRADYEQYF.

The chain joins TRBV27 to TRBJ1-1; TRBD1 might be the D (5 bases). This CDR3 contains 13 residues. Trimming took off 5 bases at V and 0 bases at J, with 7 bases between the two ends. CDR1 and CDR2 (germline): MNHEY, SMNVEV (reference sequence). The CDR3 nucleotides are TGTGCCAGCAGTGGGGGACTGAACACTGAAGCTTTCTTT. The encoded protein is CASSGGLNTEAFF.

The rearrangement joins TRBV7-6 to TRBJ2-2, with 10 nucleotides matching TRBD1. Per germline, CDR1 SGHVS and CDR2 FNYEAQ. The CDR3 has 20 residues. The junction had 15 bases not matched to a gene; V was cut back by 0 bases and J by 5 bases. This chain's CDR3 is CASSLAPEGQGGTSTGELFF. CDR3 bases: TGTGCCAGCAGCTTAGCCCCGGAAGGACAGGGGGGAACTAGTACCGGGGAGCTGTTTTTT.

J is TRBJ1-2 and V is TRBV27; D is unresolved. The germline V gene encodes CDR1 MNHEY and CDR2 SMNVEV (reference sequence). Trimming cost V 6 bases and J 7 bases, with 18 bases left between them. The CDR3 is made up of 14 amino acids. CDR3 amino acids: CASRSDGRAGGYTF. DNA of the CDR3: TGTGCCAGCAGGTCCGATGGGAGGGCTGGTGGCTACACCTTC.

The chain recombines TRBV5-1 with TRBJ1-2; D gene ambiguous. Germline CDR1 reads SGHRS; CDR2 reads YFSETQ. The CDR3 has 12 residues. Trimming cost V 0 bases and J 8 bases, with 8 bases left between them. CDR3 sequence (DNA): TGCGCCAGCAGCTTGGATGGTAAGGGCTACACCTTC. Protein sequence: CASSLDGKGYTF.

V gene TRBV29-1 combines with J gene TRBJ2-4; TRBD1 or TRBD2 may be the D gene (5 bases each). This CDR3 has 16 amino acids. CDR1 is SQVTM, CDR2 ANQGSEA, per germline. V lost 0 bases and J lost 8, with 20 bases in between. The CDR3 DNA reads TGCAGCGTTGAAGACCCAGCCCGGGGCGCCGGAGACATTCAGTACTTC. It is translated as CSVEDPARGAGDIQYF.

The V and J genes are TRBV7-8 and TRBJ1-4, with TRBD1 identical over 8 bases. The CDR3 contains 14 residues. V gave up 3 bases and J gave up 10 bases; unmatched junction bases: 7. Germline loops: CDR1 SGHVS, CDR2 FQNEAQ. CDR3 loop: CASSFGQGQRKLFF. As DNA, the CDR3 is TGTGCCAGCAGCTTCGGACAGGGCCAGCGAAAACTGTTTTTT.

The genes are TRBV6-5 and TRBJ1-5, with 8 nucleotides matching TRBD1. Germline V gene data show CDR1 as MNHEY and CDR2 as SVGAGI. This CDR3 comprises 15 residues. The V segment lost 6 bases and the J segment 3 bases; nucleotides outside the gene matches: 7. The CDR3 is CASRSDRVANQPQHF. Written as DNA, the CDR3 is TGTGCCAGCAGATCGGACAGGGTGGCCAATCAGCCCCAGCATTTT.

This clone was detected only a few times. The genes are TRBV7-2 and TRBJ2-5; D might be TRBD1 (5 bases). CDR1 and CDR2 (germline): SGHTA, FQGNSA. The CDR3 is 14 residues long. Between the trimmed V and J ends, which lost 0 bases and 5 bases, there was a span of 10 bases. The CDR3 sequence: CASSLAFQGETQYF. As DNA, the CDR3 is TGTGCCAGCAGCTTAGCGTTTCAGGGCGAGACCCAGTACTTC.

This rearrangement joins TRBV6-4 to TRBJ2-3; 9 bases line up with TRBD2. The CDR3 contains 14 residues. Germline V lookup: CDR1 MRHNA, CDR2 SNTAGT. Losses at the gene ends were 8 bases for V and 5 bases for J; bases not matched to a gene: 8. CDR3 in DNA: TGTGCCAGCTCCAGGGCTAGCGGGGAAGATACGCAGTATTTT. Its translation: CASSRASGEDTQYF.

This clone was counted only a few times. V gene TRBV11-2 combines with J gene TRBJ1-2; D is ambiguous. Germline lookup yields CDR1 SGHAT and CDR2 FQNNGV. The ends were cut back, 1 base at V and 0 bases at J, with 9 bases in the middle. The CDR3 is made up of 15 amino acids. CDR3 bases: TGTGCCAGCAGCTTAGTAGCCCAAGCTAACTATGGCTACACCTTC. It translates to CASSLVAQANYGYTF.